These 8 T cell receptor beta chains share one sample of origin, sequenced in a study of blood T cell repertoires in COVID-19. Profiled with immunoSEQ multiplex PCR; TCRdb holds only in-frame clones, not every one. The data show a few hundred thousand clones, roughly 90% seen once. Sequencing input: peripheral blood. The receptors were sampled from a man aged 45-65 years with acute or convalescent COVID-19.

The CDR3: CASSQKPGIPANEKLFF. As DNA, the CDR3 is TGTGCCAGCAGCCAGAAACCAGGGATTCCGGCTAATGAAAAACTGTTTTTT. The chain has TRBV21-1 and TRBJ1-4; TRBD1 is the table's D call and was not checked against the DNA. TRBV21-1 has pseudogene status. This CDR3 spans 17 amino acids.

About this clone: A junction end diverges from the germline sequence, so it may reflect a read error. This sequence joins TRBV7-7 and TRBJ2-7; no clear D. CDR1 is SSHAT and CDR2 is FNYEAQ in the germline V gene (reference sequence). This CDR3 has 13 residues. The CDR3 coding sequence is TGTGCTAGCAGCCCCAATTCCGTCCAGGAGCAGTACTTC. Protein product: CASSPNSVQEQYF.

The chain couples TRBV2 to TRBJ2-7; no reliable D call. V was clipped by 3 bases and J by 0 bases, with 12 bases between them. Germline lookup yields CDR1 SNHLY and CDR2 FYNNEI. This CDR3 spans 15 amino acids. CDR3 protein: CASSEGRPRSYEQYF. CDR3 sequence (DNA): TGTGCCAGCAGTGAGGGCAGGCCCCGCTCCTACGAGCAGTACTTC.

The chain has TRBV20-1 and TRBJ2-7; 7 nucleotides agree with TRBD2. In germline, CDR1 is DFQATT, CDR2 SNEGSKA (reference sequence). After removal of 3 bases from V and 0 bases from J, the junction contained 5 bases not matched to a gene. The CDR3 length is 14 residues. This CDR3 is CSASPAGSSYEQYF. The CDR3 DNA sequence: TGCAGTGCTAGTCCAGCGGGGAGCTCCTACGAGCAGTACTTC.

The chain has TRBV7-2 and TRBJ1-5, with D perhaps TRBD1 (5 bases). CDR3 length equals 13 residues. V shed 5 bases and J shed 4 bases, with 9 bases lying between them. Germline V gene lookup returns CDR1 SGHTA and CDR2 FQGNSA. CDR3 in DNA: TGTGCCAGCAGCCACGGGGGGAATCAGCCCCAGCATTTT. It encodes CASSHGGNQPQHF.

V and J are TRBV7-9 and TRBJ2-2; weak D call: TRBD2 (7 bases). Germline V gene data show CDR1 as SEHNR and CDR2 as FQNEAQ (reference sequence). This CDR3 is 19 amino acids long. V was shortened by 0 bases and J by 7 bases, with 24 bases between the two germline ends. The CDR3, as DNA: TGTGCCAGCAGCTTAGCCCGGTTGGGGGGGCCCGCTCGTGGCGGGGAGCTGTTTTTT. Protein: CASSLARLGGPARGGELFF.

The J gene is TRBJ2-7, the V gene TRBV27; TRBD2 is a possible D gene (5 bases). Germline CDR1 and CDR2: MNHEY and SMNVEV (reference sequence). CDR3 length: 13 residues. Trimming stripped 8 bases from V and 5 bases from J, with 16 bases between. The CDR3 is CASPLGPGNEQYF. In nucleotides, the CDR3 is TGTGCCAGCCCTCTAGGGCCCGGGAACGAGCAGTACTTC.

The CDR3 protein is CASSRDVGGGSEAFF. In DNA form, the CDR3 reads TGTGCCAGCTCTCGTGATGTCGGTGGGGGGAGCGAAGCTTTCTTT. The chain has TRBV18 and TRBJ1-1; TRBD1 is a possible D gene (5 bases). Looked up from germline, CDR1 is KGHSH and CDR2 is LQKENI. V lost 6 bases and J 8 bases, leaving 22 bases between the germline ends. CDR3 length: 15 amino acids.